The T cell receptor beta chain described here comes from a study of multiple sclerosis patients with progressive multifocal leukoencephalopathy. Regarding the study as a whole: Before and during natalizumab, the clones expanded at PML already existed. It is unclear whether the findings reflect JC virus infection or general immunocompromise. TRBV and TRBJ usage showed no common pattern when PML developed.

This was a survey-level run. Sequencing used immunoSEQ multiplex PCR; TCRdb keeps in-frame clones, though not all of them. The table lists 25,000 to 35,000 clones, more than 85% of them singletons. The germline V gene encodes CDR1 SGHRS and CDR2 YFSETQ. The CDR3 spans 15 residues. Trimming cost V 4 bases and J 2 bases, with 15 bases left between them. Time point noted: before natalizumab initiation. In regard to this clone: The antigen is not known.

The chain has TRBV5-1 and TRBJ2-5; D perhaps matches TRBD1 (5 bases). Input material: PBMCs. The sequence came from a man between 25 and 39 years old with multiple sclerosis. The CDR3 loop reads CASSQPTGAQETQYF. The DNA of the CDR3 is TGCGCCAGCAGCCAGCCCACAGGTGCTCAAGAGACCCAGTACTTC. Combining the CDR3 with reference TRBV5-1 and TRBJ2-5 gives the whole variable domain KAGVTQTPRYLIKTRGQQVTLSCSPISGHRSVSWYQQTPGQGLQFLFEYFSETQRNKGNFPGRFSGRQFSNSRSEMNVSTLELGDSALYLCASSQPTGAQETQYFGPGTRLLVL.